Sequencing of this T cell receptor (beta chain) was carried out in a study of technical replicates of blood from a handful of donors. This CDR3 region has 13 residues. V was cut by 7 bases and J by 1 base, with 9 bases left in between. Per germline, CDR1 SGHAT and CDR2 FQNNGV. Using immunoSEQ multiplex PCR, the repertoire was profiled, and TCRdb retains in-frame clones only, with some absent. This sample has some 68,000 clones, with roughly 96% found just once. This receptor was taken from a human donor in good health. Sequencing was performed on T cells isolated from PBMCs. V usage is TRBV11-2 and J usage is TRBJ2-3; a weak D match, TRBD1 (5 bases). CDR3 DNA: TGTGCCAGCAACAGGTTCGGCACAGATACGCAGTATTTT. Translation: CASNRFGTDTQYF.